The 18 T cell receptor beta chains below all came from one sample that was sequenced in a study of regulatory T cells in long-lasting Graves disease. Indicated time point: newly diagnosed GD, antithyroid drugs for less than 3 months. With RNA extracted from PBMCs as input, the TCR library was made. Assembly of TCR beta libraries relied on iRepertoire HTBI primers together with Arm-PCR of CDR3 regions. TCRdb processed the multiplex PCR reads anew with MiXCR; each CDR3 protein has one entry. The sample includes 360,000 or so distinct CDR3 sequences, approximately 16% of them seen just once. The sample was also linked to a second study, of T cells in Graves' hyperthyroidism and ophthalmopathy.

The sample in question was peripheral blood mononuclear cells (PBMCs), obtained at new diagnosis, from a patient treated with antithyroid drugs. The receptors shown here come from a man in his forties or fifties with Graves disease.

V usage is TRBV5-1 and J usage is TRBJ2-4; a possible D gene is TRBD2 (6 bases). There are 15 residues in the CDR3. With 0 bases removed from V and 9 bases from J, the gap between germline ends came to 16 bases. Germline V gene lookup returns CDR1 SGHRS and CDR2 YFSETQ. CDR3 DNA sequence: TGCGCCAGCAGCTTGGATGCTAGGAGGGCCTCCATTCAGTACTTC. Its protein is CASSLDARRASIQYF.

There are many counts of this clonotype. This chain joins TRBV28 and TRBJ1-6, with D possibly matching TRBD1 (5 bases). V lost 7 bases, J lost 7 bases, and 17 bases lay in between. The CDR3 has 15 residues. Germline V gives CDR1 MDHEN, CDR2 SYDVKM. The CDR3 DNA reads TGTGCCAGCACCCTATTGGGGGAGGAAAATTCACCCCTCCACTTT. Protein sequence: CASTLLGEENSPLHF.

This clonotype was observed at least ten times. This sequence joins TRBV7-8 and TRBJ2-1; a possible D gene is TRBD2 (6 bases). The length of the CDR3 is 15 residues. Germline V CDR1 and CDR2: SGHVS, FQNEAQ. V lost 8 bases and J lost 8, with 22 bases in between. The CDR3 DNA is TGTGCCAGCTCCCCCCCGGGGCTCGGGGGAGATGAGCAGTTCTTC. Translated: CASSPPGLGGDEQFF.

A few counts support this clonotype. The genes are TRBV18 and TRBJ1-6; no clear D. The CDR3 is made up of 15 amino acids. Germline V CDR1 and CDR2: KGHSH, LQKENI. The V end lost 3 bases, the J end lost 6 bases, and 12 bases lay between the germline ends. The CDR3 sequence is CASSPTSLGNSPLHF. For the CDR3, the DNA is TGTGCCAGCTCACCTACTTCTTTGGGTAATTCACCCCTCCACTTT.

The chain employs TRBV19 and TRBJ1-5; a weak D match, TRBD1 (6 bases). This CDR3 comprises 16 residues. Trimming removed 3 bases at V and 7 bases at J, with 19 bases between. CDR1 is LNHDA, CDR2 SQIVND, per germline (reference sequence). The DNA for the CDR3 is TGTGCCAGTAGTATGGCAGCGGCAGGGGTACGGCAGCCCCAGCATTTT. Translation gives CASSMAAAGVRQPQHF. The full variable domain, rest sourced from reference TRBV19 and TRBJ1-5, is DGGITQSPKYLFRKEGQNVTLSCEQNLNHDAMYWYRQDPGQGLRLIYYSQIVNDFQKGDIAEGYSVSREKKESFPLTVTSAQKNPTAFYLCASSMAAAGVRQPQHFGDGTRLSIL.

The CDR3 sequence: CASSSPGTDYGYTF. CDR3 nucleotides: TGTGCCAGCAGCTCCCCCGGGACAGATTATGGCTACACCTTC. J is TRBJ1-2 and V is TRBV11-2; 7 bases agree with TRBD1. V lost 4 bases to trimming and J lost 5 bases; unmatched junction nucleotides: 7. The CDR3 length is 14 residues. Germline values: CDR1 SGHAT, CDR2 FQNNGV.

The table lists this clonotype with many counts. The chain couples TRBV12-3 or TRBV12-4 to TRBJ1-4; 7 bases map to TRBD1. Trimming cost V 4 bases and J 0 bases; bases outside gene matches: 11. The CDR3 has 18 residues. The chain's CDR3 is CASSSSLDRFSTNEKLFF. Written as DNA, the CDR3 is TGTGCCAGCAGTTCCTCTTTGGACAGGTTTTCAACTAATGAAAAACTGTTTTTT.

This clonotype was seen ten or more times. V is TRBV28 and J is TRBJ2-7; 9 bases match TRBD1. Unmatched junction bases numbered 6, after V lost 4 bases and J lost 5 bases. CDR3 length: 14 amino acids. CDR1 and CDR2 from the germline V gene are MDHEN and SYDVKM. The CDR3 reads CASSSPGTGHEQYF. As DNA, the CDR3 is TGTGCCAGCAGTTCCCCCGGGACAGGGCACGAGCAGTACTTC.

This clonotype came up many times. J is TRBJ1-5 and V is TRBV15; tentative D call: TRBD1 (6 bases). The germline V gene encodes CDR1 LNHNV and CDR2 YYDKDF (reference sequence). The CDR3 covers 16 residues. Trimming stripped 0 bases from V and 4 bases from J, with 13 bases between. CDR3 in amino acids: CATSRDEGDRNQPQHF. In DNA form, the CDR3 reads TGTGCCACCAGCAGAGATGAGGGGGACCGGAATCAGCCCCAGCATTTT.

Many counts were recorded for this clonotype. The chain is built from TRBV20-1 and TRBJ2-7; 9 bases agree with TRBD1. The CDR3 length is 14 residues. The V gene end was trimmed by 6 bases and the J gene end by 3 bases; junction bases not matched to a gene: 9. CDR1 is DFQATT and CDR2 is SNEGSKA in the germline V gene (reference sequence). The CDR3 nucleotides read TGCAGTGCGTATTCGGGACAGGGAGGCTACGAGCAGTACTTC. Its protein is CSAYSGQGGYEQYF.

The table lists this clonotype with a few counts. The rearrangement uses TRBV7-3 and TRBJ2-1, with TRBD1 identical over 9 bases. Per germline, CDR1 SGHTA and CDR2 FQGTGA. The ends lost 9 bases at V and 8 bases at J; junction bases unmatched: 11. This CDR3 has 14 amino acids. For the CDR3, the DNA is TGTGCCAGTGGGATGGGACAGGGTTACCATGAGCAGTTCTTC. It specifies CASGMGQGYHEQFF.

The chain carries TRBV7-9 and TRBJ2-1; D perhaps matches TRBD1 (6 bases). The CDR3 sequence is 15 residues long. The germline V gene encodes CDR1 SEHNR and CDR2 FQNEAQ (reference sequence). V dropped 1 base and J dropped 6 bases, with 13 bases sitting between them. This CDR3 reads CASSLGLGAFNEQFF. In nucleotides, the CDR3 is TGTGCCAGCAGCTTAGGCCTGGGGGCTTTCAATGAGCAGTTCTTC.

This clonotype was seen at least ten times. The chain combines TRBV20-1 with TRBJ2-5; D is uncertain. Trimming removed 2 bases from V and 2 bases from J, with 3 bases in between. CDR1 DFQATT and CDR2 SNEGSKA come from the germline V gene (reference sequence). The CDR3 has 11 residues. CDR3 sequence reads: CSARRQETQYF. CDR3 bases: TGCAGTGCTAGAAGGCAAGAGACCCAGTACTTC.

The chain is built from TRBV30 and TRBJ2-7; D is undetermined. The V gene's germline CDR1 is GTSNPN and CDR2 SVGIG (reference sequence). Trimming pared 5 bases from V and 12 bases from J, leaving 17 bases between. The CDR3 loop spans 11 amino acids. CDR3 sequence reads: CAWSHPLYVYF. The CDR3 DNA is TGTGCCTGGTCCCACCCCCTCTACGTGTACTTC. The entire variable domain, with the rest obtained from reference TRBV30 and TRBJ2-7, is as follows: SQTIHQWPATLVQPVGSPLSLECTVEGTSNPNLYWYRQAAGRGLQLLFYSVGIGQISSEVPQNLSASRPQDRQFILSSKKLLLSDSGFYLCAWSHPLYVYFGPGTRLTVT.

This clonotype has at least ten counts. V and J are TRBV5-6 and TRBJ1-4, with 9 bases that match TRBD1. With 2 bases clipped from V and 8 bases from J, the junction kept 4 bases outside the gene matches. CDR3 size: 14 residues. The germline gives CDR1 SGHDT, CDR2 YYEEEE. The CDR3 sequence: CASSLQGAEEKLFF. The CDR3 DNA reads TGTGCCAGCAGCTTACAGGGGGCTGAGGAAAAACTGTTTTTT.

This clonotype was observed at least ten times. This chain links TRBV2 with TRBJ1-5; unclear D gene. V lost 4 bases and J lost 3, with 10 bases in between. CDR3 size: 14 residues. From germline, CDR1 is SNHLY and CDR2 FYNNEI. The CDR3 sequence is CASSGRLINQPQHF. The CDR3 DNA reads TGTGCCAGCAGTGGTAGACTGATCAATCAGCCCCAGCATTTT.

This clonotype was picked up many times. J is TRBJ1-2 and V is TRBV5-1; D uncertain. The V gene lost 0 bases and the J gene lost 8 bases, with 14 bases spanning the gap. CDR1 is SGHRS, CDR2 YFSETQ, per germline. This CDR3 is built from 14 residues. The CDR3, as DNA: TGCGCCAGCAGCTTGGATCCAGCAGGAGGAGGCTACACCTTC. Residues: CASSLDPAGGGYTF.

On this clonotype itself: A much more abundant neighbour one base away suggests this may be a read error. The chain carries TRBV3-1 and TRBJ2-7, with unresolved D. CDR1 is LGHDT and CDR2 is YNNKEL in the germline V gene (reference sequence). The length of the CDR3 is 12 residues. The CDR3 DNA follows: TGTGCCAGCAGCCAAGGTAGCTACGAGCAGTGCTTC. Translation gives CASSQGSYEQCF.